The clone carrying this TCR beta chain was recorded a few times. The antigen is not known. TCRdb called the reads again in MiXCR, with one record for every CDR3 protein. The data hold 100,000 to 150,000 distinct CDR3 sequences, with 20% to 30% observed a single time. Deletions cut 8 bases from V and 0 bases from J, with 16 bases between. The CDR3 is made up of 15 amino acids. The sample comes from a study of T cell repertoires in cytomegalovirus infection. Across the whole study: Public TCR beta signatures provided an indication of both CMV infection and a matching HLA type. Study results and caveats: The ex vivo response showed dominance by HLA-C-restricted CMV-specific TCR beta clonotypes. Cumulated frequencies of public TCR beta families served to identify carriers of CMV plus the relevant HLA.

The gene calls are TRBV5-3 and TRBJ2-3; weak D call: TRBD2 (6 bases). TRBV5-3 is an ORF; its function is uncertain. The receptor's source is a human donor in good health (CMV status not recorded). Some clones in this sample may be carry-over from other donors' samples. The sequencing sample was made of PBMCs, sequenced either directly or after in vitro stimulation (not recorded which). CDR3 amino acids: CASKDSGPSTDTQYF. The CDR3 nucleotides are TGTGCCAGCAAAGATAGCGGACCTAGCACAGATACGCAGTATTTT.